This T cell receptor (beta chain) was recorded in a study of breast tumors, draining lymph nodes, adjacent tissues. Regarding the study as a whole: Data only fit, rather than demonstrated, lymph node origin of most tumor T cells. Luminal-like breast cancer showed significantly greater tumor-nontumor repertoire similarity than basal-like breast cancer did. Tumor repertoires ranked between lymph nodes and nontumor tissue in diversity, with V and J gene preferences.

CDR3 size: 16 residues. V dropped 3 bases and J dropped 7 bases, with 19 bases sitting between them. Germline V gives CDR1 MGHRA, CDR2 YSYEKL. TCRdb reprocessed the multiplex PCR reads with MiXCR, giving one entry per CDR3 protein. This repertoire shows around 43,000 distinct CDR3 sequences, 23% found once; its top ten account for approximately 8.2%. In its sample, this clonotype was seen many times. As yet, its antigen is unknown. Sequenced sample: breast tumor tissue. The chain uses TRBV4-1 and TRBJ2-1, with D possibly being TRBD1 (6 bases). The receptor comes from a female donor with breast cancer. Some clones in this sample may be carry-over from other donors' samples. The CDR3 reads CASSQEQLQGANEQFF. The CDR3, as DNA: TGCGCCAGCAGCCAGGAACAATTACAGGGAGCAAATGAGCAGTTCTTC.